One and the same sample provided the 12 T cell receptor beta chains below, sequenced in a study of patients and donors after allogeneic stem cell transplantation. TCRdb analysed the RT-PCR reads with MiXCR anew, one entry per CDR3 protein. Found here are over 150,000 distinct CDR3 sequences, around 28% of them singletons; the top ten hold around 3%. Sequencing was done on a sample of blood, either unsorted or a sorted T cell fraction (not recorded which). The receptors stem from a human donor who was either an allogeneic HSCT recipient or a stem cell or donor lymphocyte infusion donor (not recorded which). It is not recorded whose cells these are; they may come from a transplant donor.

The table lists this clonotype with a few counts. The chain has TRBV24-1 and TRBJ2-2; D ambiguous. Germline lookup yields CDR1 KGHDR and CDR2 SFDVKD. Between the trimmed V and J ends, which lost 7 bases and 5 bases, there was a span of 7 bases. CDR3 length: 12 amino acids. The DNA for the CDR3 is TGTGCCACCAGGGAACGAACCGGGGAGCTGTTTTTT. The encoded protein is CATRERTGELFF.

The chain joins TRBV9 to TRBJ2-5; D is uncertain. V lost 4 bases and J 5 bases, leaving 12 bases between the germline ends. This CDR3 is built from 13 residues. Germline assignment: CDR1 SGDLS and CDR2 YYNGEE. This CDR3 reads CASSPRQAETQYF. CDR3 DNA sequence: TGTGCCAGCAGCCCTAGACAAGCGGAGACCCAGTACTTC.

This clonotype was detected a few times. The V and J genes are TRBV29-1 and TRBJ2-6; D could derive from TRBD1 or TRBD2 (5 bases each). Trimming shortened V by 5 bases and J by 2 bases, and 13 bases separated the two germline ends. The germline V gene has CDR1 SQVTM and CDR2 ANQGSEA. There are 15 residues in the CDR3. CDR3 in amino acids: CSVYTGAAGANVLTF. The CDR3 DNA follows: TGCAGCGTTTATACAGGAGCGGCTGGGGCCAACGTCCTGACTTTC.

CDR3 sequence: CASTTTGLNQPQHF. DNA for the CDR3: TGTGCCAGCACCACAACAGGGCTCAATCAGCCCCAGCATTTT. The rearrangement joins TRBV27 to TRBJ1-5, with D tentatively TRBD1 (6 bases). The CDR3 has 14 residues. Germline V gives CDR1 MNHEY, CDR2 SMNVEV (reference sequence). Trimming left V 7 bases short and J 3 bases short, with 13 bases between.

The chain links TRBV15 to TRBJ2-1, with no clear D. Germline V lookup: CDR1 LNHNV, CDR2 YYDKDF (reference sequence). The CDR3 totals 17 residues. V was trimmed by 1 base and J by 5 bases, leaving 18 bases between them. The chain's CDR3 is CATSRVRGPPYNNEQFF. In DNA, the CDR3 is TGTGCCACCAGCAGAGTACGTGGGCCTCCCTACAACAATGAGCAGTTCTTC.

This clonotype has more than one count but fewer than ten. V usage is TRBV18 and J usage is TRBJ2-7; TRBD2 might be the D (5 bases). Germline V CDR1 and CDR2: KGHSH, LQKENI. The CDR3 is 11 amino acids. V lost 4 bases and J lost 11, with 12 bases in between. Here the CDR3 reads CASSLGDQEYF. The CDR3 nucleotides read TGTGCCAGCTCACTCGGGGATCAGGAGTACTTC.

This clonotype came up a few times. V and J are TRBV5-6 and TRBJ2-5, with D perhaps being TRBD1 or TRBD2 (5 bases each). Germline CDR1 and CDR2: SGHDT and YYEEEE. Trimming removed 0 bases at V and 5 bases at J, with 8 bases between. The CDR3 runs 13 residues. DNA of the CDR3: TGTGCCAGCAGCTTGGACGGGACGGAGACCCAGTACTTC. Its translation is CASSLDGTETQYF.

V is TRBV27 and J is TRBJ1-1; unclear D gene. The CDR3 spans 15 residues. From germline, CDR1 is MNHEY and CDR2 SMNVEV (reference sequence). Trimming removed 2 bases from V and 4 bases from J, with 14 bases in between. Here the CDR3 DNA reads TGTGCCAGCAGTTTAATAGCGGGGTATGGCACTGAAGCTTTCTTT. Protein: CASSLIAGYGTEAFF.

This clonotype was counted a few times. The rearrangement joins TRBV6-1 to TRBJ2-5; 8 bases match TRBD2. V lost 1 base, J lost 5 bases, and 6 bases stayed unmatched. Germline V gene data show CDR1 as MNHNS and CDR2 as SASEGT. This CDR3 spans 15 amino acids. DNA of the CDR3: TGTGCCAGCAGTGAAGGGACAGCGGGGGTGGAGACCCAGTACTTC. Translated: CASSEGTAGVETQYF.

The gene calls are TRBV25-1 and TRBJ2-6, with D maybe TRBD1 (6 bases). With 4 bases removed from V and 0 bases from J, the gap between germline ends came to 10 bases. This CDR3 is 16 amino acids long. CDR1 and CDR2 from the germline V gene are MGHDK and SYGVNS. The CDR3 region is CASSGTGYSGANVLTF. The DNA of the CDR3 is TGTGCCAGCAGTGGAACAGGGTACTCTGGGGCCAACGTCCTGACTTTC. Complete variable domain (other parts from reference TRBV25-1 and TRBJ2-6): EADIYQTPRYLVIGTGKKITLECSQTMGHDKMYWYQQDPGMELHLIHYSYGVNSTEKGDLSSESTVSRIRTEHFPLTLESARPSHTSQYLCASSGTGYSGANVLTFGAGSRLTVL.

J is TRBJ2-1 and V is TRBV20-1; 12 bases fit TRBD2. CDR3 length: 17 residues. Germline CDR1 DFQATT, CDR2 SNEGSKA (reference sequence). Losses at the gene ends were 2 bases for V and 6 bases for J; bases not matched to a gene: 11. The CDR3 bases are TGCAGTGCTAGAAAGGGGTCTAGCGGGAGGGGCGGCAATGAGCAGTTCTTC. Translating it yields CSARKGSSGRGGNEQFF.

Remarks on this clonotype: A clone one base away is much larger, so this may be a read error. The J gene is TRBJ1-2, the V gene TRBV2; D is unclear. CDR1 and CDR2 from the germline V gene are SNHLY and FYNNEI. This CDR3 region has 13 residues. CDR3 amino acids: CACSERANYGYTF. CDR3 in DNA: TGTGCCTGCAGTGAGAGAGCTAACTATGGCTACACCTTC.